Below, one TCR beta chain is given with its context. The antigen remains unidentified. These data originate in a study of somatic mutations in cytotoxic T cells in rheumatoid arthritis. Study as a whole: Flow sorting yielded some V beta antibody-stained T-cell populations at nearly 100% purity, among them V beta1+ cells sequenced for TCRB.

The CDR3 covers 13 residues. Germline CDR1 SQVTM, CDR2 ANQGSEA. The V end was cut by 3 bases, the J end by 6 bases, with 12 bases between. Study conclusions and caveats: Significant differences in CD8+ T-cell clonality were not found between rheumatoid arthritis patients and healthy controls (age-matched).

The protocol was immunoSEQ multiplex PCR, while the TCRdb copy is restricted to in-frame clones and leaves out a portion. There are roughly 16,000 clones in the sample; almost 85% occur only once, and approximately 15% lies in the top ten. Source material: CD8+ T cells sorted from blood. The source of this sequence is a woman between 45 and 65 years old with rheumatoid arthritis. The V and J genes are TRBV29-1 and TRBJ2-1; D is possibly TRBD2 (7 bases). CDR3 in amino acids: CSVDRGASNEQFF. CDR3 sequence (DNA): TGCAGCGTTGATCGGGGGGCCTCCAATGAGCAGTTCTTC.